Reported below is one TCR beta chain. V shed 0 bases and J shed 7 bases, with 13 bases lying between them. The germline V gene has CDR1 LNHNV and CDR2 YYDKDF (reference sequence). This CDR3 has 14 amino acids. This entry comes from a study of blood T cell repertoires in COVID-19. On the study more broadly: The origin of the acute and convalescent COVID-19 samples was the United States, Italy and Spain. In each case, the material was cDNA or gDNA derived from T cells, B-cell-depleted T cells, or PBMCs.

Per the original data handling: Quantification of nucleated cells was approximated via reference gene primer amplification. Method: immunoSEQ multiplex PCR; TCRdb's copy keeps in-frame clones and lacks some. The DNA gave D and trimming, while V, J and clone size come from that table. The sample has tens of thousands of clones, 75% to 90% seen once. The clonotype was recovered from a human donor in a cohort sampled during active COVID-19. The material sequenced was peripheral blood. The chain couples TRBV15 to TRBJ2-7, with D possibly matching TRBD1 (5 bases). The CDR3, as DNA: TGTGCCACCAGCAGAGACAGGGTCGTAGGGGAGCAGTACTTC. It is translated as CATSRDRVVGEQYF.